These 23 T cell receptor beta chains share one sample of origin, sequenced in a study of technical replicates of blood from several donors. Data came from immunoSEQ multiplex PCR; TCRdb stores just in-frame clones and leaves some out. The sample has about 53,000 clones, just over 85% seen once. The sample comprised PBMCs. The receptors were gathered from a human donor in good health. Some clones in this sample may be carry-over from other donors' samples.

This chain uses TRBV7-9 with TRBJ2-5; D uncertain. CDR1 SEHNR and CDR2 FQNEAQ come from the germline V gene (reference sequence). Trimming stripped 1 base from V and 5 bases from J, with 14 bases between. CDR3 size: 15 residues. The CDR3 loop reads CASSLEPSPGETQYF. The CDR3 DNA follows: TGTGCCAGCAGCTTAGAGCCCTCACCCGGGGAGACCCAGTACTTC. Full variable domain (rest looked up from reference TRBV7-9 and TRBJ2-5): DTGVSQNPRHKITKRGQNVTFRCDPISEHNRLYWYRQTLGQGPEFLTYFQNEAQLEKSRLLSDRFSAERPKGSFSTLEIQRTEQGDSAMYLCASSLEPSPGETQYFGPGTRLLVL.

This chain links TRBV18 with TRBJ1-2; D possibly corresponds to TRBD1 (6 bases). V shed 5 bases and J shed 2 bases, with 12 bases lying between them. From germline, CDR1 is KGHSH and CDR2 LQKENI. The CDR3 runs to 14 residues. DNA of the CDR3: TGTGCCAGCTCAAAGCAGGGGCTCAACTATGGCTACACCTTC. Residues: CASSKQGLNYGYTF.

V usage is TRBV7-3 and J usage is TRBJ1-1, with TRBD1 identical over 7 bases. With V trimmed by 6 bases and J by 4 bases, 5 bases remained unmatched. From germline, CDR1 is SGHTA and CDR2 FQGTGA. The CDR3 runs to 13 residues. The CDR3 protein is CASSPGGVTEAFF. The CDR3 region has the DNA TGTGCCAGCAGTCCAGGGGGTGTCACTGAAGCTTTCTTT. Full variable domain (remainder filled in from reference TRBV7-3 and TRBJ1-1): GAGVSQTPSNKVTEKGKYVELRCDPISGHTALYWYRQSLGQGPEFLIYFQGTGAADDSGLPNDRFFAVRPEGSVSTLKIQRTERGDSAVYLCASSPGGVTEAFFGQGTRLTVV.

Note on this clone: The same CDR3 is also encoded by other DNA sequences in this sample. V and J are TRBV7-9 and TRBJ2-7; a weak D match, TRBD2 (6 bases). Trimming took off 5 bases at V and 3 bases at J, with 11 bases between the two ends. Germline lookup yields CDR1 SEHNR and CDR2 FQNEAQ (reference sequence). The CDR3 has 13 amino acids. For the CDR3, the DNA is TGTGCCAGCAGCCCCCCCGGGGGCTACGAGCAGTACTTC. Its translation: CASSPPGGYEQYF.

V and J are TRBV5-4 and TRBJ1-1; 8 positions agree with TRBD1. V shed 2 bases and J 5 bases; nucleotides not matched to a gene: 8. CDR1 is SGHNT and CDR2 is YYREEE in the germline V gene (reference sequence). The CDR3 is 15 amino acids. The DNA of the CDR3 is TGTGCCAGCAGCTTAGCCGGGACAGGTAGGACTGAAGCTTTCTTT. As protein: CASSLAGTGRTEAFF.

The chain uses TRBV7-9 and TRBJ2-7; 8 bases fit TRBD2. From germline, CDR1 is SEHNR and CDR2 FQNEAQ (reference sequence). The ends lost 10 bases at V and 0 bases at J; junction bases unmatched: 14. This CDR3 is built from 16 residues. CDR3 amino acids: CAILLRTSSYSYEQYF. The CDR3 nucleotides read TGTGCCATCCTCCTCCGGACTAGCTCGTACTCCTACGAGCAGTACTTC.

In its sample, this clone was seen a few times. The chain couples TRBV6-1 to TRBJ1-5, with 7 bases fitting TRBD1. In germline, CDR1 is MNHNS, CDR2 SASEGT. The CDR3 is made up of 15 amino acids. J gave up 0 bases and V 6 bases, and 5 bases lay outside the gene matches. CDR3 DNA sequence: TGTGCCAGCAGCGCCGGGACAGTTAGCAATCAGCCCCAGCATTTT. Its protein is CASSAGTVSNQPQHF.

The chain joins TRBV30 to TRBJ2-2; possibly TRBD2 for D (7 bases). Germline lookup yields CDR1 GTSNPN and CDR2 SVGIG (reference sequence). There are 15 residues in the CDR3. The germline V and J ends were trimmed by 0 bases and 5 bases, with 13 bases remaining between them. The CDR3 spells CAWSVLGGGTGELFF. CDR3 sequence (DNA): TGTGCCTGGAGTGTACTAGGGGGGGGTACCGGGGAGCTGTTTTTT.

This clone turned up a few times. This chain connects TRBV18 to TRBJ1-6; 7 bases are a match to TRBD1. The V gene's germline CDR1 is KGHSH and CDR2 LQKENI. The J segment lost 9 bases and the V segment lost 3 bases, leaving 8 bases of the junction unmatched. CDR3 length: 15 residues. CDR3 sequence (DNA): TGTGCCAGCTCACCCCAGACAGGGAAGGGTTCACCCCTCCACTTT. Its translation: CASSPQTGKGSPLHF.

This chain joins TRBV30 and TRBJ2-7; 8 bases are shared with TRBD1. Germline V gives CDR1 GTSNPN, CDR2 SVGIG (reference sequence). The length of the CDR3 is 13 residues. J gave up 1 base and V 1 base, and 0 bases lay outside the gene matches. The CDR3, as DNA: TGTGCCTGGAGTGGGACAGGGTCCTACGAGCAGTACTTC. It yields the protein CAWSGTGSYEQYF.

The chain employs TRBV7-2 and TRBJ1-5; 7 bases map to TRBD1. Germline V gene data show CDR1 as SGHTA and CDR2 as FQGNSA. CDR3 size: 13 residues. The trim removed 1 base at V and 7 bases at J, leaving 1 base unmatched. CDR3 in DNA: TGTGCCAGCAGCTTAGAAGGGGGCCAGCCCCAGCATTTT. Amino acid sequence: CASSLEGGQPQHF.

J is TRBJ2-7 and V is TRBV4-3; 9 bases are a match to TRBD1. Germline V gene data show CDR1 as LGHNA and CDR2 as YSLEER. The CDR3 loop spans 17 amino acids. The V segment lost 0 bases and the J segment 3 bases; nucleotides outside the gene matches: 9. This chain's CDR3 is CASSQDRLSGQGYEQYF. The CDR3 DNA reads TGCGCCAGCAGCCAAGATCGGCTGTCGGGACAGGGCTACGAGCAGTACTTC.

The rearrangement links TRBV5-4 to TRBJ1-2, with 8 bases fitting TRBD1. V trimming: 4 bases; J trimming: 4 bases; junction bases outside the gene matches: 6. Germline-derived CDR1 and CDR2 are SGHNT and YYREEE (reference sequence). The CDR3 is 14 amino acids. CDR3: CASSRLDRGYGYTF. Written as DNA, the CDR3 is TGTGCCAGCAGCAGACTCGACAGGGGCTATGGCTACACCTTC.

The V gene is TRBV6-5, the J gene TRBJ1-5, with 9 positions matching TRBD1. Trimming cost V 6 bases and J 7 bases; bases outside gene matches: 10. This CDR3 is 15 amino acids long. Germline CDR1 and CDR2: MNHEY and SVGAGI. CDR3 sequence reads: CASSPWTGEGQPQHF. CDR3 coding DNA: TGTGCCAGCAGCCCCTGGACAGGGGAAGGCCAGCCCCAGCATTTT.

The rearrangement links TRBV4-3 to TRBJ2-7; TRBD2 matches at 15 bases. CDR1 and CDR2 (germline): LGHNA, YSLEER. The CDR3 is made up of 20 amino acids. V dropped 4 bases and J dropped 3; count of bases not matched to a gene: 16. The CDR3 loop reads CASSRQVPGLAGGQHYEQYF. CDR3 DNA: TGCGCCAGCAGCCGACAGGTCCCGGGACTAGCGGGAGGCCAACACTACGAGCAGTACTTC.

CDR3 nucleotides: TGTGCCAGCAACATGGGGGGGCTGGCAGATACGCAGTATTTT. The encoded protein is CASNMGGLADTQYF. J is TRBJ2-3 and V is TRBV9, with TRBD2 as a possible D gene (7 bases). Germline V lookup: CDR1 SGDLS, CDR2 YYNGEE. CDR3 length: 14 amino acids. Trimming stripped 6 bases from V and 4 bases from J, with 15 bases between.

This chain connects TRBV18 to TRBJ2-3; 7 bases line up with TRBD2. Losses at the gene ends were 3 bases for V and 1 base for J; bases not matched to a gene: 7. Germline CDR1 is KGHSH and CDR2 is LQKENI. The CDR3 totals 16 residues. The CDR3 is CASSPSRTSRTDTQYF. In DNA form, the CDR3 reads TGTGCCAGCTCACCCTCCCGGACTAGTCGCACAGATACGCAGTATTTT.

Here the CDR3 reads CASSSTSGLAGGETQYF. Here the CDR3 DNA reads TGCGCCAGCAGCTCAACTTCTGGACTAGCGGGGGGAGAGACCCAGTACTTC. The chain has TRBV5-1 and TRBJ2-5; 14 nucleotides match TRBD2. J gave up 4 bases and V 3 bases, and 8 bases lay outside the gene matches. Germline V gene data show CDR1 as SGHRS and CDR2 as YFSETQ. This CDR3 has 17 amino acids. The variable domain in full, completed from reference TRBV5-1 and TRBJ2-5, reads KAGVTQTPRYLIKTRGQQVTLSCSPISGHRSVSWYQQTPGQGLQFLFEYFSETQRNKGNFPGRFSGRQFSNSRSEMNVSTLELGDSALYLCASSSTSGLAGGETQYFGPGTRLLVL.

The chain joins TRBV25-1 to TRBJ2-7; TRBD1 aligns across 9 bases. Losses at the gene ends were 2 bases for V and 3 bases for J; bases not matched to a gene: 5. This CDR3 has 15 residues. CDR1 and CDR2 (germline): MGHDK, SYGVNS. The CDR3 spells CASSEPGQGRYEQYF. The CDR3 nucleotides read TGTGCCAGCAGTGAACCGGGACAGGGTCGCTACGAGCAGTACTTC.

This clone was detected only once. The V and J genes are TRBV11-3 and TRBJ1-1; a weak D match, TRBD1 (5 bases). This CDR3 has 14 residues. Germline lookup yields CDR1 SGHNT and CDR2 YENEEA. V was shortened by 5 bases and J by 1 base, with 11 bases between the two germline ends. CDR3 DNA sequence: TGTGCCAGCAGCGCCGGGGGTACGAACACTGAAGCTTTCTTT. Amino acid sequence: CASSAGGTNTEAFF.

V gene TRBV5-4 combines with J gene TRBJ2-7; 10 nucleotides agree with TRBD1. This CDR3 region has 15 residues. The V gene end was trimmed by 0 bases and the J gene end by 4 bases; junction bases not matched to a gene: 4. The germline CDR1 and CDR2 sequences are SGHNT and YYREEE (reference sequence). The CDR3 sequence is CASSLEGQGKYEQYF. For the CDR3, the DNA is TGTGCCAGCAGCTTGGAGGGACAGGGGAAGTACGAGCAGTACTTC.

The J gene is TRBJ2-5, the V gene TRBV7-2, with no clear D. The CDR3 runs to 15 residues. V lost 2 bases and J 5 bases, leaving 15 bases between the germline ends. The germline gives CDR1 SGHTA, CDR2 FQGNSA. CDR3 region: CASSLRLSSGETQYF. The CDR3 DNA follows: TGTGCCAGCAGCTTAAGGCTTAGCTCGGGTGAGACCCAGTACTTC.

V is TRBV30 and J is TRBJ1-1; the D is unclear. This CDR3 is built from 13 residues. Trimming took 2 bases from V and 7 from J, leaving 14 bases between them. CDR1 GTSNPN and CDR2 SVGIG come from the germline V gene (reference sequence). The CDR3 sequence: CAWSLAGGIEAFF. The CDR3 nucleotides read TGTGCCTGGAGTCTGGCCGGAGGGATTGAAGCTTTCTTT.